This passage covers 20 T cell receptor beta chains from one sample sequenced in a study of blood T cell repertoires in COVID-19 (dated by TCRdb to about 2020). Library creation used the immunoSEQ multiplex PCR assay. TCRdb took this table from immuneACCESS and kept in-frame rearrangements with V and J called. Such tables lack part of the clones; where checked against another copy, unresolved V genes explain under half of the gap, and the rest is unexplained. This sample has 26,000 or so clones in its table, and around 92% of those were observed once. In total, the top ten clones hold about 3% of the sample. Sequencing input: peripheral blood. These receptors were collected from a human donor in a cohort sampled during active COVID-19.

This clone is labeled as medium-sized. The chain employs TRBV2 and TRBJ2-7; TRBD1 aligns across 7 bases. This CDR3 spans 14 amino acids. J gave up 0 bases and V 6 bases, and 5 bases lay outside the gene matches. Germline lookup yields CDR1 SNHLY and CDR2 FYNNEI. As DNA, the CDR3 is TGTGCCAGCAGCCCGGGACAGCTCTCCTACGAGCAGTACTTC. Translating gives CASSPGQLSYEQYF.

The gene calls are TRBV18 and TRBJ1-1, with D possibly being TRBD1 (6 bases). The V end lost 6 bases, the J end lost 1 base, and 18 bases lay between the germline ends. The CDR3 has 16 residues. Per germline, CDR1 KGHSH and CDR2 LQKENI. CDR3 sequence: CASSLVGAQGNTEAFF. The CDR3 DNA is TGTGCCAGCTCGCTTGTCGGGGCACAGGGGAACACTGAAGCTTTCTTT. The full variable domain, in which reference TRBV18 and TRBJ1-1 provide the parts outside the CDR3, is NAGVMQNPRHLVRRRGQEARLRCSPMKGHSHVYWYRQLPEEGLKFMVYLQKENIIDESGMPKERFSAEFPKEGPSILRIQQVVRGDSAAYFCASSLVGAQGNTEAFFGQGTRLTVV.

This clone showed up just a few times. The chain couples TRBV9 to TRBJ2-2; D is perhaps TRBD1 (5 bases). Germline values: CDR1 SGDLS, CDR2 YYNGEE. The V end was cut by 1 base, the J end by 1 base, with 8 bases between. The length of the CDR3 is 15 residues. CDR3 amino acids: CASSVTGRNTGELFF. CDR3 DNA: TGTGCCAGCAGCGTAACAGGACGGAACACCGGGGAGCTGTTTTTT.

V gene TRBV3-1 (or the pseudogene TRBV3-2) combines with J gene TRBJ2-7; D possibly corresponds to TRBD1 (5 bases). CDR1 and CDR2 (germline): LGHDT, YNNKEL (reference sequence). Deletions cut 1 base from V and 0 bases from J, with 7 bases between. This CDR3 comprises 14 residues. Written as DNA, the CDR3 is TGTGCCAGCAGCCAAGGACAGAGCTCCTACGAGCAGTACGTC. This gives the protein CASSQGQSSYEQYV.

This chain connects TRBV28 to TRBJ2-5; a possible D gene is TRBD2 (7 bases). V was pared by 5 bases and J by 4 bases, with 17 bases between. Looked up from germline, CDR1 is MDHEN and CDR2 is SYDVKM. This CDR3 has 15 residues. Here the CDR3 DNA reads TGTGCCAGCAGTAACTTGGGGGGGGGCGGAGAGACCCAGTACTTC. Protein product: CASSNLGGGGETQYF.

This chain links TRBV5-6 with TRBJ1-2; possibly TRBD1 for D (5 bases). The CDR3 is 12 amino acids. V shed 4 bases and J shed 7 bases, with 11 bases lying between them. CDR1 and CDR2 from the germline V gene are SGHDT and YYEEEE. The CDR3, as DNA: TGTGCCAGCAGCCTTCGGAGGGGTGGCTACACCTTC. It encodes CASSLRRGGYTF.

This chain connects TRBV5-6 to TRBJ1-3; no definite D call. The CDR3 totals 13 residues. CDR1 and CDR2 (germline): SGHDT, YYEEEE. V shed 4 bases and J shed 4 bases, with 9 bases lying between them. The CDR3 loop is CASSHDKGNTIYF. The CDR3 coding sequence is TGTGCCAGCAGCCACGACAAGGGAAACACCATATATTTT.

The chain has TRBV20-1 and TRBJ2-7; no reliable D call. V lost 2 bases and J 4 bases, leaving 6 bases between the germline ends. CDR1 is DFQATT and CDR2 is SNEGSKA in the germline V gene (reference sequence). The CDR3 has 11 residues. Here the CDR3 DNA reads TGCAGTGCTAGATCCGAGTACGAGCAGTACTTC. It is translated as CSARSEYEQYF.

The chain links TRBV9 to TRBJ2-3, with TRBD2 matching over 10 bases. Germline V CDR1 and CDR2: SGDLS, YYNGEE. The length of the CDR3 is 14 residues. V was clipped by 5 bases and J by 4 bases; unmatched bases: 4. The CDR3 region is CASSLAGGADTQYF. CDR3 coding DNA: TGTGCCAGCAGTTTAGCGGGGGGAGCAGATACGCAGTATTTT.

V is TRBV27 and J is TRBJ2-3; D call uncertain. The CDR3 is 14 residues long. With 2 bases removed from V and 2 bases from J, the gap between germline ends came to 8 bases. Germline CDR1 reads MNHEY; CDR2 reads SMNVEV (reference sequence). CDR3 amino acids: CASSLLAATDTQYF. The CDR3 DNA follows: TGTGCCAGCAGTTTACTCGCGGCCACAGATACGCAGTATTTT.

The chain employs TRBV11-2 and TRBJ1-5, with TRBD1 matching 10 bases. The CDR3 contains 19 residues. CDR1 and CDR2 from the germline V gene are SGHAT and FQNNGV. J was trimmed by 1 base and V by 1 base; bases with no gene match: 10. The DNA for the CDR3 is TGTGCCAGCAGCTTAGCTACCCGGGACAGGGGTCGAAGCAATCAGCCCCAGCATTTT. This codes for CASSLATRDRGRSNQPQHF.

V is TRBV9 and J is TRBJ2-1; 15 positions agree with TRBD2. Unmatched junction bases numbered 5, after V lost 4 bases and J lost 9 bases. This CDR3 spans 15 amino acids. Germline V gene data show CDR1 as SGDLS and CDR2 as YYNGEE. In nucleotides, the CDR3 is TGTGCCAGCAGCCCTGGGACTAGCGGGGGGAGTGAGCAGTTCTTC. It specifies CASSPGTSGGSEQFF.

The chain uses TRBV6-5 and TRBJ2-3; D remains unclear. From germline, CDR1 is MNHEY and CDR2 SVGAGI. The CDR3 sequence is 15 residues long. V lost 2 bases, J lost 3 bases, and 12 bases lay in between. This chain's CDR3 is CASSYGEATTDTQYF. The DNA of the CDR3 is TGTGCCAGCAGTTACGGCGAGGCTACGACAGATACGCAGTATTTT.

CDR3 bases: TGTGCCAGCAGTTATTCCGGACCCCAAAGCGGTGAAAAACTGTTTTTT. This codes for CASSYSGPQSGEKLFF. The V and J genes are TRBV6-5 and TRBJ1-4; D ambiguous. This CDR3 is built from 16 residues. The V gene's germline CDR1 is MNHEY and CDR2 SVGAGI. The V and J ends lost 3 bases and 7 bases respectively, with 18 bases between them.

The chain is built from TRBV9 and TRBJ1-3; the D gene is possibly TRBD1 (5 bases). The CDR3 totals 16 residues. Germline assignment: CDR1 SGDLS and CDR2 YYNGEE. V was shortened by 3 bases and J by 0 bases, with 13 bases between the two germline ends. CDR3 bases: TGTGCCAGCAGCGCCTCCGACAGACACTCTGGAAACACCATATATTTT. This codes for CASSASDRHSGNTIYF.

The chain couples TRBV11-2 to TRBJ2-5, with D unresolved. Germline V gene sequence: CDR1 SGHAT, CDR2 FQNNGV. V was clipped by 5 bases and J by 7 bases, with 8 bases between them. This CDR3 spans 11 amino acids. The CDR3 DNA reads TGTGCCAGCAGCGTAACAAGGACCCAGTACTTC. Translating it yields CASSVTRTQYF. The variable domain in full, completed from reference TRBV11-2 and TRBJ2-5, reads EAGVAQSPRYKIIEKRQSVAFWCNPISGHATLYWYQQILGQGPKLLIQFQNNGVVDDSQLPKDRFSAERLKGVDSTLKIQPAKLEDSAVYLCASSVTRTQYFGPGTRLLVL.

The CDR3 protein is CASRIGGGDTQYF. CDR3 sequence (DNA): TGTGCCAGCAGAATCGGGGGTGGAGATACGCAGTATTTT. This rearrangement joins TRBV12-3 or TRBV12-4 to TRBJ2-3; tentative D call: TRBD2 (6 bases). Deletions cut 6 bases from V and 5 bases from J, with 12 bases between. This CDR3 is built from 13 residues.

The chain employs TRBV6-1 and TRBJ2-3, with TRBD2 identical over 10 bases. The CDR3 sequence is 17 residues long. V lost 4 bases to trimming and J lost 7 bases; unmatched junction nucleotides: 14. Germline V gene lookup returns CDR1 MNHNS and CDR2 SASEGT. Here the CDR3 reads CASSAQLVAGGLNTQYF. CDR3 in DNA: TGTGCCAGCAGTGCCCAACTTGTAGCGGGGGGTTTAAATACGCAGTATTTT.

The chain couples TRBV2 to TRBJ2-2, with 7 positions matching TRBD2. CDR1 is SNHLY and CDR2 is FYNNEI in the germline V gene. Trimming removed 7 bases from V and 3 bases from J; junction bases left unmatched: 5. The CDR3 runs to 14 residues. The chain's CDR3 is CASTSSGHTGELFF. As DNA, the CDR3 is TGTGCCAGCACCTCTAGCGGACACACCGGGGAGCTGTTTTTT. Drawing the rest from reference TRBV2 and TRBJ2-2, the complete variable domain is EPEVTQTPSHQVTQMGQEVILRCVPISNHLYFYWYRQILGQKVEFLVSFYNNEISEKSEIFDDQFSVERPDGSNFTLKIRSTKLEDSAMYFCASTSSGHTGELFFGEGSRLTVL.

This clone was detected only a few times. This sequence joins TRBV6-5 and TRBJ1-2; D may be TRBD1 (5 bases). The CDR3 extends over 14 amino acids. The V gene's germline CDR1 is MNHEY and CDR2 SVGAGI. Trimming took off 0 bases at V and 8 bases at J, with 13 bases between the two ends. The CDR3 DNA sequence: TGTGCCAGCAGTTACTCTCCCAGGGAGGGAGGCTACACCTTC. Translated: CASSYSPREGGYTF.